This T cell receptor beta chain was recovered during a study of blood T cell repertoires in COVID-19. Adults between about 18 and 95 years of age took part from under 30 US areas. Using immunoSEQ multiplex PCR, the repertoire was profiled, and TCRdb retains in-frame clones only, with some absent. The sample includes around 170,000 clones, about 84% of them seen just once. This CDR3 has 12 amino acids. The V segment lost 5 bases and the J segment 9 bases; nucleotides outside the gene matches: 5. The chain recombines TRBV12-3 or TRBV12-4 with TRBJ2-3, with TRBD2 matching 7 bases. Material: PBMCs or T cells enriched from blood (not recorded which). The sequence was obtained from a man aged 50-60 years who had recovered from COVID-19. The DNA for the CDR3 is TGTGCCAGCAGTCGGATGGGGGGGACGCAGTATTTT. This sequence encodes CASSRMGGTQYF.